This is a list of T cell receptor beta chains from one sample in a study of T cell changes during pregnancy in multiple sclerosis. Using immunoSEQ multiplex PCR, the repertoire was profiled, and TCRdb retains in-frame clones only, with some absent. Here the sample spans 30,000 or so clones, about nine tenths being singletons. The sequences come from CD8+ T cells from peripheral blood mononuclear cells, collected in the first trimester of pregnancy. The receptors were sampled from a female donor with multiple sclerosis, enrolled in a pregnancy study. The CDR3 runs from the conserved cysteine through the conserved F or W. The D gene is left open where the match is weak. Rows give clone size only sometimes, using once, few, many, or a class for an expanded clone.

cdr3_aa cdr3_nt d_call clone_size j_call v_call
CASSLVPGINTEAFF TGTGCCAGCAGCTTAGTCCCAGGGATAAACACTGAAGCTTTCTTT NA few TRBJ1-1 TRBV7-8
CASSLIARNSGANVLTF TGTGCCAGCAGCTTAATAGCGAGAAACTCTGGGGCCAACGTCCTGACTTTC NA NA TRBJ2-6 TRBV7-9
CASGPADSASTDTQYF TGTGCTAGTGGTCCTGCGGACAGCGCTAGCACAGATACGCAGTATTTT NA NA TRBJ2-3 TRBV12-5
CASSSSGQPYEQYF TGTGCCAGCAGCTCGTCGGGACAGCCCTACGAGCAGTACTTC TRBD1 NA TRBJ2-7 TRBV7-3
CASGFAGLGAFF TGTGCTAGTGGTTTTGCAGGGTTGGGAGCTTTCTTT NA NA TRBJ1-1 TRBV12-5
CASSHWRDQPQHF TGTGCCAGCAGTCACTGGCGGGATCAGCCCCAGCATTTT NA NA TRBJ1-5 TRBV7-4
CASSFGAGGDEQYF TGTGCCAGCAGTTTTGGAGCGGGAGGGGACGAGCAGTACTTC TRBD2 NA TRBJ2-7 TRBV28
CASSYSGGGDGYTF TGTGCCAGCAGTTACTCGGGGGGGGGAGATGGCTACACCTTC NA NA TRBJ1-2 TRBV6-5
CAISAVRGLNTEAFF TGTGCCATCAGTGCGGTAAGGGGCCTGAACACTGAAGCTTTCTTT NA NA TRBJ1-1 TRBV10-3
CASSLGTGLWFDEQYF TGTGCCAGCAGCTTAGGGACAGGGCTTTGGTTCGACGAGCAGTACTTC TRBD1 NA TRBJ2-7 TRBV5-6
CATNGQNNQPQHF TGTGCCACCAACGGACAGAACAATCAGCCCCAGCATTTT NA NA TRBJ1-5 TRBV15
CASSTRTGGAAGYTF TGTGCCAGCAGTACCCGGACAGGGGGTGCAGCTGGCTACACCTTC TRBD1 once TRBJ1-2 TRBV6-5
CASSPTGGGYEQYF TGTGCCAGCAGCCCGACAGGGGGCGGGTACGAGCAGTACTTC TRBD1 NA TRBJ2-7 TRBV7-3
CASSSLDRSSYEQYF TGTGCCAGCAGTTCTCTGGACAGGAGCTCCTACGAGCAGTACTTC TRBD1 once TRBJ2-7 TRBV27
CASSLGGLAGPQETQYF TGTGCCAGCAGTCTAGGCGGACTAGCGGGACCACAAGAGACCCAGTACTTC TRBD2 NA TRBJ2-5 TRBV28
CASSFPNRQGGLTGELFF TGCGCCAGCAGCTTCCCCAATCGGCAGGGGGGCCTGACCGGGGAGCTGTTTTTT NA NA TRBJ2-2 TRBV5-1
CASSPWSGGPADTQYF TGTGCCAGCAGCCCTTGGTCGGGGGGGCCCGCAGATACGCAGTATTTT TRBD2 once TRBJ2-3 TRBV7-8
CASSSSPPLTPNEQFF TGTGCCAGCAGCTCTAGTCCCCCCCTTACCCCCAATGAGCAGTTCTTC NA NA TRBJ2-1 TRBV11-2
CASSWDRGDMNTEAFF TGTGCCAGCAGCTGGGACAGGGGCGACATGAACACTGAAGCTTTCTTT TRBD1 NA TRBJ1-1 TRBV7-9
CASSETGGGNSPLHF TGTGCCAGCAGTGAAACAGGGGGCGGGAATTCACCCCTCCACTTT TRBD1 NA TRBJ1-6 TRBV6-4
CASTGTSGRADTQYF TGTGCCAGCACTGGGACTAGCGGGAGAGCAGATACGCAGTATTTT TRBD2 NA TRBJ2-3 TRBV11-2
CASSEGVGGAEAFF TGTGCCAGCAGTGAAGGGGTCGGCGGGGCTGAAGCTTTCTTT NA NA TRBJ1-1 TRBV6-1
CASLDRDGGTEAFF TGTGCCAGTCTGGACAGGGATGGAGGCACTGAAGCTTTCTTT TRBD1 NA TRBJ1-1 TRBV19
CASSQSGTGAGANVLTF TGCGCCAGCAGCCAATCCGGGACAGGGGCTGGGGCCAACGTCCTGACTTTC TRBD1 NA TRBJ2-6 TRBV4-3
CASITDRESDTQYF TGTGCCAGCATTACGGACAGGGAATCCGATACGCAGTATTTT TRBD1 NA TRBJ2-3 TRBV6-6
CASSLFQTYEQYF TGCGCCAGCAGCTTGTTTCAGACCTACGAGCAGTACTTC NA NA TRBJ2-7 TRBV5-1
CASSSLAGRRGDQYF TGTGCCAGCAGCTCGCTAGCGGGAAGGCGGGGGGACCAGTACTTC TRBD2 NA TRBJ2-5 TRBV11-2
CASSIARASGASTDTQYF TGTGCCAGTAGTATAGCTAGGGCTAGCGGGGCTAGCACAGATACGCAGTATTTT TRBD2 NA TRBJ2-3 TRBV19
CASSEGQENTEAFF TGTGCCAGCAGTGAAGGACAGGAAAACACTGAAGCTTTCTTT NA medium-sized TRBJ1-1 TRBV6-1
CASSFYLSGEQYF TGTGCCAGCAGCTTCTACCTATCTGGCGAGCAGTACTTC NA NA TRBJ2-7 TRBV11-2
CASSFSGEQYF TGTGCCAGCAGCTTCAGCGGCGAGCAGTACTTC NA NA TRBJ2-7 TRBV7-8
CASRQGSSYNEQFF TGTGCCAGCCGACAGGGGAGCTCCTACAATGAGCAGTTCTTC TRBD1 NA TRBJ2-1 TRBV27
CASSEQAGTGNTIYF TGTGCCAGCAGTGAACAGGCAGGGACTGGAAACACCATATATTTT NA NA TRBJ1-3 TRBV6-1
CAIRGGNTGELFF TGTGCCATCAGGGGGGGGAACACCGGGGAGCTGTTTTTT NA once TRBJ2-2 TRBV10-3
CASSFADEQYF TGCGCCAGCAGCTTTGCGGACGAGCAGTACTTC NA NA TRBJ2-7 TRBV5-1
CASRQTGEETQYF TGTGCCAGCAGACAGACAGGAGAAGAGACCCAGTACTTC NA NA TRBJ2-5 TRBV28
CASSLGAHNEQFF TGTGCCAGCAGCTTGGGAGCGCACAATGAGCAGTTCTTC NA NA TRBJ2-1 TRBV5-6
CSVLRRAGNEQFF TGCAGCGTCCTGAGGAGGGCAGGGAATGAGCAGTTCTTC NA NA TRBJ2-1 TRBV29-1
CASSYRQGSGNTIYF TGTGCCAGCAGCTACCGACAGGGATCAGGAAACACCATATATTTT TRBD1 NA TRBJ1-3 TRBV5-4
CASTGQGRGYTF TGCGCCAGCACCGGACAGGGTCGTGGCTACACCTTC TRBD1 NA TRBJ1-2 TRBV10-2
CASSQEEGAPNYGYTF TGCGCCAGCAGCCAAGAGGAGGGGGCGCCGAACTATGGCTACACCTTC TRBD1 NA TRBJ1-2 TRBV4-3
CASSFGGDWDEQYF TGTGCCAGCAGCTTTGGGGGGGATTGGGACGAGCAGTACTTC TRBD2 NA TRBJ2-7 TRBV7-2
CASSQSGLAGASEQFF TGCGCCAGCAGCCAGTCGGGACTAGCGGGAGCTAGTGAGCAGTTCTTC TRBD2 NA TRBJ2-1 TRBV4-1
CASSSQTGAYYEQYF TGTGCCAGTAGTTCACAGACAGGGGCTTACTACGAGCAGTACTTC TRBD1 NA TRBJ2-7 TRBV19
CASRREDTQYF TGTGCCAGCAGACGGGAGGATACGCAGTATTTT NA NA TRBJ2-3 TRBV2
CASSQQEFRGYTEAFF TGTGCCAGCAGTCAACAGGAATTCAGGGGCTACACTGAAGCTTTCTTT NA once TRBJ1-1 TRBV28
CASSLSRGTEAFF TGTGCCAGCAGTTTATCCCGGGGGACTGAAGCTTTCTTT NA NA TRBJ1-1 TRBV27
CASSQSPMRAERYMNTEAFF TGTGCCAGCAGCCAGAGCCCAATGCGGGCCGAGAGGTACATGAACACTGAAGCTTTCTTT NA NA TRBJ1-1 TRBV14
CASSYGGHSGNTIYF TGTGCCAGCAGTTACGGCGGGCACTCTGGAAACACCATATATTTT NA NA TRBJ1-3 TRBV6-5
CASSYNSNQPQHF TGTGCCAGCAGCTATAATAGCAATCAGCCCCAGCATTTT NA NA TRBJ1-5 TRBV11-1
CATSGRVTDTQYF TGTGCCACCAGCGGGAGGGTCACAGATACGCAGTATTTT TRBD2 NA TRBJ2-3 TRBV19
CASSLLGEAYEQYF TGTGCCAGCAGTTTGTTGGGGGAGGCCTACGAGCAGTACTTC NA NA TRBJ2-7 TRBV27
CASSDRSESGKTEAFF TGTGCCAGCAGTGACCGGTCGGAGTCGGGGAAAACTGAAGCTTTCTTT NA NA TRBJ1-1 TRBV2
CASSPDRSYEQYF TGTGCCAGCAGTCCGGACAGGTCCTACGAGCAGTACTTC TRBD1 NA TRBJ2-7 TRBV27